Reported below is one T cell receptor (beta chain). Its antigen is as yet unknown. No infections or other immune events were documented during collection. The sample belongs to a study of identifying expanded T cells in peripheral blood. Findings and caveats of the study: Approximately 2-week clone count variance significantly increased as total template count grew.

Using immunoSEQ multiplex PCR, the repertoire was profiled, and TCRdb retains in-frame clones only, with some absent. The table has 90,000 to 95,000 clones, 88% seen once. Germline CDR1 and CDR2: SGHDT and YYEEEE. The V end was cut by 3 bases, the J end by 10 bases, with 16 bases between. This CDR3 region has 13 residues. J is TRBJ1-1 and V is TRBV5-6; D is ambiguous. The sequenced sample consisted of blood. The receptor's source is a person between 18 and 69 years old in good health. The CDR3 here is CASSSRRVGGAFF. The CDR3 DNA reads TGTGCCAGCAGCTCGAGGCGGGTTGGCGGAGCTTTCTTT.